One and the same sample provided the 5 T cell receptor beta chains below, sequenced in a study of T cells in Graves' hyperthyroidism and ophthalmopathy. There were TCR beta CDR3 regions amplified from RNA transcripts. Using the HTBI primer set, a first-round RT-PCR was run on the TCR CDR3. TCRdb reanalysed the multiplex PCR reads using MiXCR and keeps one entry per CDR3 protein. The sample lists about 520,000 distinct CDR3 sequences, roughly 25% occurring once. Sequenced input: blood. All receptors come from a woman aged 25 to 39 with Graves' ophthalmopathy.

The rearrangement joins TRBV28 to TRBJ1-5, with 7 bases that match TRBD1. Germline CDR1 reads MDHEN; CDR2 reads SYDVKM. CDR3 length: 15 residues. V was pared by 3 bases and J by 4 bases, with 6 bases of the junction left unmatched. CDR3 region: CASSFSTGWNQPQHF. The DNA for the CDR3 is TGTGCCAGCAGTTTTTCGACAGGGTGGAATCAGCCCCAGCATTTT. Looking up the rest from reference TRBV28 and TRBJ1-5 gives the full variable domain: DVKVTQSSRYLVKRTGEKVFLECVQDMDHENMFWYRQDPGLGLRLIYFSYDVKMKEKGDIPEGYSVSREKKERFSLILESASTNQTSMYLCASSFSTGWNQPQHFGDGTRLSIL.

The chain employs TRBV27 and TRBJ2-7, with D perhaps matching TRBD2 (6 bases). The CDR3 runs to 15 residues. The V gene's germline CDR1 is MNHEY and CDR2 SMNVEV (reference sequence). Trimming took 1 base from V and 0 from J, leaving 10 bases between them. CDR3 nucleotides: TGTGCCAGCAGTTTATTGACTAGGAGCTCCTACGAGCAGTACTTC. Protein product: CASSLLTRSSYEQYF.

This clonotype occurred many times. One end of the junction fails to match germline, which may point to a read error. The genes are TRBV10-3 and TRBJ1-2; 8 bases map to TRBD1. The CDR3 sequence is 12 residues long. The germline V gene encodes CDR1 ENHRY and CDR2 SYGVKD. CDR3 in DNA: TGTGCCATCAGTGAGTCGAACGGACAGGGACTCTTC. Translated: CAISESNGQGLF.

This rearrangement joins TRBV14 to TRBJ2-5, with a tentative D call TRBD2 (5 bases). Trimming left V 1 base short and J 1 base short, with 13 bases between. The CDR3 extends over 16 amino acids. Germline loops: CDR1 SGHDN, CDR2 FVKESK. Here the CDR3 DNA reads TGTGCCAGCAGCCAAGCCTACGGAGGAATCCAAGAGACCCAGTACTTC. Its translation is CASSQAYGGIQETQYF.

This clonotype turned up a few times. The rearrangement links TRBV9 to TRBJ2-5; D is undetermined. CDR1 and CDR2 (germline): SGDLS, YYNGEE. The CDR3 consists of 13 residues. Trimming pared 4 bases from V and 5 bases from J, leaving 12 bases between. The CDR3 here is CASSPRPFETQYF. CDR3 nucleotides: TGTGCCAGCAGCCCTCGTCCCTTCGAGACCCAGTACTTC. The complete variable domain, with remaining parts taken from reference TRBV9 and TRBJ2-5, reads DSGVTQTPKHLITATGQRVTLRCSPRSGDLSVYWYQQSLDQGLQFLIQYYNGEERAKGNILERFSAQQFPDLHSELNLSSLELGDSALYFCASSPRPFETQYFGPGTRLLVL.